Described below is a single T cell receptor (beta chain) sequence and its context. Its antigen is as yet unknown. The entry originates in a study of blood T cells in healthy people across ages. General study points: A greater number of naive CD4+ cells and higher diversity distinguished long-lived donors from aged donors.

The authors ran a second PCR of about 6 to 11 cycles using a sample-barcoded 5' primer and a J-beta primer mix. In TCRdb, the 5' RACE reads were re-called with MiXCR into one record per CDR3 protein. The table lists fewer than 900,000 distinct CDR3 sequences, roughly two fifths of them singletons, with about 20% in the top ten. Germline V lookup: CDR1 SGHRS, CDR2 YFSETQ. This CDR3 comprises 16 residues. V was trimmed by 4 bases and J by 4 bases, leaving 18 bases between them. The sequence derives from a woman in her sixties in good health. The sample was blood. V gene TRBV5-1 combines with J gene TRBJ2-1; a weak D match, TRBD1 (6 bases). CDR3 region: CASSPLTGYQYNEQFF. The CDR3, as DNA: TGCGCCAGCAGCCCACTAACAGGGTATCAGTACAATGAGCAGTTCTTC.